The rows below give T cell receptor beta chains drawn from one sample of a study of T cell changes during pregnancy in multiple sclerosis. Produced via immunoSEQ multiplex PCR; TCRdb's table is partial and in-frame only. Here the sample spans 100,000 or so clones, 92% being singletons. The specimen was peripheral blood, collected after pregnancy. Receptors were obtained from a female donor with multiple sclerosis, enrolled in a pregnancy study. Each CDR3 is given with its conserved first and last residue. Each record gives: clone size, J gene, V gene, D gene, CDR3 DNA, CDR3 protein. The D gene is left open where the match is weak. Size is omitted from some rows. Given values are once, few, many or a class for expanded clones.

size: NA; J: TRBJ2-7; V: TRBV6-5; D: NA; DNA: TGTGCCAGCAGTCACGGGGTCGAGCAGTACTTC; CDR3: CASSHGVEQYF
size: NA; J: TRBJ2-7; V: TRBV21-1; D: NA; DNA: TGTGCCAGCAGCGATCGAGACATCTACGAGCAGTACTTC; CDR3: CASSDRDIYEQYF
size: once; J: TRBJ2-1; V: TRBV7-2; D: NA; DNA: TGTGCCAGCAGCCCCCAGGTTGGAAGCTACAATGAGCAGTTCTTC; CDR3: CASSPQVGSYNEQFF
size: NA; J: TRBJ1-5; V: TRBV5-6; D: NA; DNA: TGTGCCAGCAGCTTGGACCTTAGCTCGCCCCAGCATTTT; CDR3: CASSLDLSSPQHF
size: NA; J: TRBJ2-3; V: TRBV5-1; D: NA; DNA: TGCGCCAGCAGCCGGGTAGCGGGCACAGATACGCAGTATTTT; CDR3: CASSRVAGTDTQYF
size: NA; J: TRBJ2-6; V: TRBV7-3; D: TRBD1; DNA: TGTGCCAGCAGCCCAGGGGGCCCTGGGGCCAACGTCCTGACTTTC; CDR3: CASSPGGPGANVLTF
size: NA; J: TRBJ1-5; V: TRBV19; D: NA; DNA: TGTGCCAGTAGTATGGGGCTTAGTAGCAATCAGCCCCAGCATTTT; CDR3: CASSMGLSSNQPQHF
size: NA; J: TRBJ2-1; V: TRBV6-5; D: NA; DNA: TGTGCCAGCAGTTTGGGACTCGTGGGCCTCCACAATGAGCAGTTCTTC; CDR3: CASSLGLVGLHNEQFF
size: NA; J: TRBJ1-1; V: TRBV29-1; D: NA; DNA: TGCAGCGTTACACTCTTGGGGGGGCGATCCTCTGAAGCTTTCTTT; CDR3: CSVTLLGGRSSEAFF
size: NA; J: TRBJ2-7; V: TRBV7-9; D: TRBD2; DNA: TGTGCCAGCAGCCCCCCCGGAGCGGGAGCCTACGAGCAGTACTTC; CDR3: CASSPPGAGAYEQYF
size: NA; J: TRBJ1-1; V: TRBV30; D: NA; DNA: TGTGCCTGGAGTATCTACTCCTACAGTAACACTGAAGCTTTCTTT; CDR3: CAWSIYSYSNTEAFF
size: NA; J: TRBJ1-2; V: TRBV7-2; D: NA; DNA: TGTGCCAGCAGCTTATACTCATTGGGCTACACCTTC; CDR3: CASSLYSLGYTF
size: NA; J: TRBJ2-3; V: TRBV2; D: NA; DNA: TGTGCCAGCAGTGAGAACAGGGACACAGATACGCAGTATTTT; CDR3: CASSENRDTDTQYF
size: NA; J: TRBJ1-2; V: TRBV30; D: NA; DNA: TGTGCCTGGAGTGTACAGGGAAGGGGCTACACCTTC; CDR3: CAWSVQGRGYTF
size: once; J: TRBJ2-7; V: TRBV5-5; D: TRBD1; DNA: TGTGCCAGCAGCTCCTTGGACAGGGTGACATACTACGAGCAGTACTTC; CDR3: CASSSLDRVTYYEQYF
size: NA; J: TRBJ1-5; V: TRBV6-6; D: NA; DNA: TGTGCCAGCAGTCAGACCCGGGACTTAGGGCATTTT; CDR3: CASSQTRDLGHF
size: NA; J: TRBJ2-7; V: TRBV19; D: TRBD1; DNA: TGTGCCAGTAGGAGGGGACAGGGCAACTCCTACGAGCAGTACTTC; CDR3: CASRRGQGNSYEQYF
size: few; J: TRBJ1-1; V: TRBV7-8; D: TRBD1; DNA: TGTGCCAGCAGCCCAGGGACAGGGGGCCGGCACACTGAAGCTTTCTTT; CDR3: CASSPGTGGRHTEAFF
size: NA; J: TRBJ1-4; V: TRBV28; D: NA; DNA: TGTGCCAGCAGGATACAGGGTCTTAATGAAAAACTGTTTTTT; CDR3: CASRIQGLNEKLFF
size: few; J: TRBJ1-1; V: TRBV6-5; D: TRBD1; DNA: TGTGCCAGTACAGGGGTTAGCACTGAAGCTTTCTTT; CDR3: CASTGVSTEAFF
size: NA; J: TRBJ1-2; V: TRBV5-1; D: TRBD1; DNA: TGCGCCAGCAGCTTGGAGGGACAGGGAGTGGGCGGCTACACCTTC; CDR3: CASSLEGQGVGGYTF
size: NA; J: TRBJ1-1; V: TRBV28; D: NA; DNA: TGTGCCACCTTATCTAGCCGGAGGACTGAAGCTTTCTTT; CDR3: CATLSSRRTEAFF
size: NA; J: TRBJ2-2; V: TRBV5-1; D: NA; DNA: TGCGCCAGCAGCTTGAGCCCGACTTTCCCGAACACCGGGGAGCTGTTTTTT; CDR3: CASSLSPTFPNTGELFF
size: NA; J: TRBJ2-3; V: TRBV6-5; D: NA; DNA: TGTGCCAGCAGACCGACTAGATCTAGCACAGATACGCAGTATTTT; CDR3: CASRPTRSSTDTQYF
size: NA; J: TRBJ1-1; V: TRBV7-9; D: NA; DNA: TGTGCCAGCAGCTATAAAACAGGGTACGCTTTCTTT; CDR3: CASSYKTGYAFF